This entry lists 29 T cell receptor beta chains sequenced from one sample in a study of technical replicates of blood from a few donors. Profiled with immunoSEQ multiplex PCR; TCRdb holds only in-frame clones, not every one. The repertoire consists of tens of thousands of clones, with more than 75% occurring once and the leading ten covering about 4.6%. Sequencing input: PBMCs. The receptors originated from a human donor in good health. Some clones in this sample may be carry-over from other donors' samples.

The sample holds one count of this clone. V and J are TRBV7-2 and TRBJ2-5; 7 bases agree with TRBD2. The V segment lost 7 bases and the J segment 2 bases; nucleotides outside the gene matches: 7. Germline CDR1 and CDR2: SGHTA and FQGNSA. The CDR3 has 14 residues. The CDR3: CASKPLAAQETQYF. CDR3 nucleotide sequence: TGTGCCAGCAAACCCCTAGCGGCACAAGAGACCCAGTACTTC.

The V gene is TRBV7-2, the J gene TRBJ2-7, with D perhaps TRBD2 (6 bases). The CDR3 is 16 residues long. Germline V gene data show CDR1 as SGHTA and CDR2 as FQGNSA. Trimming stripped 5 bases from V and 0 bases from J, with 17 bases between. The CDR3 coding sequence is TGTGCCAGCAGCGAACCTACCGCTAGCGCCTCCTACGAGCAGTACTTC. Translation gives CASSEPTASASYEQYF.

This clone was observed a few times. This sequence joins TRBV29-1 and TRBJ1-1; D is unresolved. The ends were cut back, 7 bases at V and 5 bases at J, with 20 bases in the middle. CDR3 size: 14 residues. Germline V lookup: CDR1 SQVTM, CDR2 ANQGSEA. The CDR3 reads CSGHRPGKETEAFF. CDR3 nucleotides: TGCAGCGGCCATCGACCGGGGAAGGAGACTGAAGCTTTCTTT.

V and J are TRBV2 and TRBJ2-2; 9 nucleotides agree with TRBD1. Per germline, CDR1 SNHLY and CDR2 FYNNEI. The CDR3 sequence is 14 residues long. With V trimmed by 10 bases and J by 8 bases, 11 bases remained unmatched. As DNA, the CDR3 is TGTGCCACACGATCACAGGGGGCGAGGGGGGAGCTGTTTTTT. Its translation is CATRSQGARGELFF.

The rearrangement joins TRBV30 to TRBJ1-3; perhaps TRBD1 as D (5 bases). There are 15 residues in the CDR3. V was clipped by 2 bases and J by 3 bases, with 14 bases between them. The V gene's germline CDR1 is GTSNPN and CDR2 SVGIG (reference sequence). The CDR3 is CAWSFWSGYGNTIYF. For the CDR3, the DNA is TGTGCCTGGAGTTTCTGGTCAGGGTATGGAAACACCATATATTTT. Looking up the rest from reference TRBV30 and TRBJ1-3 gives the full variable domain: SQTIHQWPATLVQPVGSPLSLECTVEGTSNPNLYWYRQAAGRGLQLLFYSVGIGQISSEVPQNLSASRPQDRQFILSSKKLLLSDSGFYLCAWSFWSGYGNTIYFGEGSWLTVV.

This clone appeared a single time. This sequence joins TRBV14 and TRBJ2-4, with D perhaps TRBD2 (6 bases). CDR3 length equals 15 residues. Germline V CDR1 and CDR2: SGHDN, FVKESK. V was cut by 4 bases and J by 1 base, with 11 bases left in between. CDR3 coding DNA: TGTGCCAGCAGCCTAGCGGAAGGGGCCAAAAACATTCAGTACTTC. It yields the protein CASSLAEGAKNIQYF.

The rearrangement uses TRBV4-2 and TRBJ1-2; 9 nucleotides match TRBD1. V lost 5 bases and J lost 4; bases outside the gene matches: 8. The CDR3 runs 15 residues. Per the germline V gene, CDR1 is LGHNA and CDR2 is YNFKEQ. The CDR3 DNA reads as TGTGCCAGCAGCTTAACGGACAGGGGTGGCTATGGCTACACCTTC. Translation gives CASSLTDRGGYGYTF.

The chain has TRBV5-6 and TRBJ1-4; no reliable D call. There are 14 residues in the CDR3. V lost 4 bases and J 0 bases, leaving 7 bases between the germline ends. Looked up from germline, CDR1 is SGHDT and CDR2 is YYEEEE. The CDR3 is CASSDFSTNEKLFF. Written as DNA, the CDR3 is TGTGCCAGCAGCGACTTCTCAACTAATGAAAAACTGTTTTTT.

This chain uses TRBV5-1 with TRBJ2-1; D not certain. The CDR3 totals 11 residues. Trimming took 5 bases from V and 9 from J, leaving 9 bases between them. The germline V gene encodes CDR1 SGHRS and CDR2 YFSETQ. CDR3 nucleotides: TGCGCCAGCAGGCGAAGAATTGAGCAGTTCTTC. Translating it yields CASRRRIEQFF.

The V gene is TRBV30, the J gene TRBJ1-1, with TRBD1 as a possible D gene (5 bases). The CDR3 runs to 13 residues. The V end lost 4 bases, the J end lost 5 bases, and 14 bases lay between the germline ends. Germline CDR1 and CDR2: GTSNPN and SVGIG (reference sequence). As DNA, the CDR3 is TGTGCCTGGAAGGCAGGGTTGGGGACTGAAGCTTTCTTT. Residues: CAWKAGLGTEAFF.

This chain links TRBV7-8 with TRBJ1-5; the D is unclear. CDR3 size: 12 residues. V lost 2 bases, J lost 9 bases, and 8 bases lay in between. Per germline, CDR1 SGHVS and CDR2 FQNEAQ. Here the CDR3 DNA reads TGTGCCAGCAGCTTATCAGGTGGGCCCCAGCATTTT. Its translation: CASSLSGGPQHF.

The gene calls are TRBV7-2 and TRBJ2-1; 9 nucleotides agree with TRBD2. Germline V gene data show CDR1 as SGHTA and CDR2 as FQGNSA. This CDR3 has 15 amino acids. V was clipped by 2 bases and J by 7 bases; unmatched bases: 6. The CDR3 DNA follows: TGTGCCAGCAGCTTAAGTTCGGGACTAGCAAATGAGCAGTTCTTC. It codes for CASSLSSGLANEQFF.

This chain connects TRBV4-3 to TRBJ2-7; D may be TRBD1 (6 bases). This CDR3 comprises 14 residues. Trimming removed 0 bases at V and 5 bases at J, with 11 bases between. Germline V gene data show CDR1 as LGHNA and CDR2 as YSLEER. The chain's CDR3 is CASSQDRGGHEQYF. CDR3 sequence (DNA): TGCGCCAGCAGCCAAGACAGGGGCGGCCACGAGCAGTACTTC.

The V and J genes are TRBV21-1 and TRBJ2-1; the DNA was not used to check the table's D call, TRBD2. TRBV21-1 is a documented pseudogene. This CDR3 has 19 amino acids. CDR3 bases: TGTGCCAGCAGCAAAGTTATAGTAGAGCGGGATACTCTAATGAATGAGCAGTTCTTC. This translates into CASSKVIVERDTLMNEQFF.

J is TRBJ2-2 and V is TRBV4-2, with no clear D. CDR1 is LGHNA, CDR2 YNFKEQ, per germline. This CDR3 has 15 amino acids. V was cut by 0 bases and J by 2 bases, with 7 bases left in between. DNA of the CDR3: TGTGCCAGCAGCCAAGATTCTAGTAACACCGGGGAGCTGTTTTTT. The encoded protein is CASSQDSSNTGELFF.

J is TRBJ1-5 and V is TRBV6-5; D is unresolved. The CDR3 has 15 residues. V dropped 0 bases and J dropped 0 bases, with 6 bases sitting between them. Germline V lookup: CDR1 MNHEY, CDR2 SVGAGI. The CDR3 DNA sequence: TGTGCCAGCAGTTACTCCCAGAATAGCAATCAGCCCCAGCATTTT. This sequence encodes CASSYSQNSNQPQHF.

This sequence joins TRBV6-6 and TRBJ1-3; the D is unclear. The CDR3 spans 15 residues. CDR1 and CDR2 (germline): MNHNY, SVGAGI (reference sequence). Trimming shortened V by 0 bases and J by 4 bases, and 10 bases separated the two germline ends. The CDR3 nucleotides read TGTGCCAGCAGTTACTCACAAATCACGGGAAACACCATATATTTT. The encoded protein is CASSYSQITGNTIYF.

J is TRBJ1-5 and V is TRBV6-6; the match to TRBD1 covers 7 bases. Unmatched junction bases numbered 3, after V lost 5 bases and J lost 5 bases. This CDR3 has 13 residues. Germline V gene lookup returns CDR1 MNHNY and CDR2 SVGAGI (reference sequence). CDR3 loop: CASSTGQDQPQHF. DNA for the CDR3: TGTGCCAGCAGTACTGGACAGGATCAGCCCCAGCATTTT.

CDR3 amino acids: CASSSGTGELFF. CDR3 in DNA: TGTGCCAGCAGCTCAGGGACCGGGGAGCTGTTTTTT. The rearrangement uses TRBV7-3 and TRBJ2-2, with a possible D match to TRBD1 (5 bases). Germline values: CDR1 SGHTA, CDR2 FQGTGA. The V end was cut by 4 bases, the J end by 5 bases, with 5 bases between. The CDR3 loop spans 12 amino acids.

The chain recombines TRBV5-4 with TRBJ2-3, with D possibly being TRBD2 (6 bases). The germline V and J ends were trimmed by 4 bases and 9 bases, with 18 bases remaining between them. This CDR3 is built from 14 residues. Looked up from germline, CDR1 is SGHNT and CDR2 is YYREEE (reference sequence). The CDR3 DNA reads TGTGCCAGCAGCATGGGACTGGGTGGATTAACGCAGTATTTT. This translates into CASSMGLGGLTQYF.

The V call is TRBV19, the J call TRBJ1-2, with 9 bases fitting TRBD1. The CDR3 covers 15 residues. V was pared by 2 bases and J by 5 bases, with 6 bases of the junction left unmatched. The V gene's germline CDR1 is LNHDA and CDR2 SQIVND (reference sequence). CDR3 region: CASSISWDRVYGYTF. Here the CDR3 DNA reads TGTGCCAGTAGTATAAGCTGGGACAGGGTTTATGGCTACACCTTC.

The chain recombines TRBV10-3 with TRBJ1-1; 7 positions agree with TRBD1. The CDR3 sequence is 16 residues long. V lost 3 bases and J lost 1; bases outside the gene matches: 8. Germline CDR1 ENHRY, CDR2 SYGVKD. The CDR3 bases are TGTGCCATCAGTGATTTAGGGGACAGCGGGAACACTGAAGCTTTCTTT. Translated: CAISDLGDSGNTEAFF.

The chain has TRBV7-3 and TRBJ2-1; D gene ambiguous. CDR1 SGHTA and CDR2 FQGTGA come from the germline V gene. V shed 5 bases and J shed 0 bases, with 11 bases lying between them. There are 15 residues in the CDR3. The CDR3 reads CASSPSRSSYNEQFF. The DNA for the CDR3 is TGTGCCAGCAGCCCCTCACGGAGCTCCTACAATGAGCAGTTCTTC.

This clone was observed at least ten times. The CDR3 sequence is CASSQDGRGTYEQYF. The CDR3 nucleotides are TGCGCCAGCAGCCAAGATGGCCGGGGAACCTACGAGCAGTACTTC. This chain connects TRBV4-3 to TRBJ2-7, with D maybe TRBD2 (5 bases). This CDR3 is built from 15 residues. Germline V lookup: CDR1 LGHNA, CDR2 YSLEER. The V end was cut by 0 bases, the J end by 2 bases, with 11 bases between.

This clone was counted once. The chain carries TRBV11-2 and TRBJ2-7; 9 bases map to TRBD2. Germline values: CDR1 SGHAT, CDR2 FQNNGV. CDR3 size: 15 residues. The J segment lost 0 bases and the V segment lost 4 bases, leaving 4 bases of the junction unmatched. The CDR3 nucleotides are TGTGCCAGCAGCTCTTCTAGCGGGGTCTCCTACGAGCAGTACTTC. It specifies CASSSSSGVSYEQYF.

The CDR3 region is CASSENGQGRYQHF. CDR3 DNA sequence: TGTGCCAGCAGTGAAAACGGCCAGGGTAGATACCAGCATTTT. The V call is TRBV25-1, the J call TRBJ1-5, with TRBD1 as a possible D gene (5 bases). Trimming left V 2 bases short and J 12 bases short, with 17 bases between. Germline V CDR1 and CDR2: MGHDK, SYGVNS. The CDR3 runs 14 residues.

The chain carries TRBV7-2 and TRBJ1-6; TRBD1 might be the D (5 bases). With 2 bases removed from V and 7 bases from J, the gap between germline ends came to 9 bases. This CDR3 is 14 amino acids long. From germline, CDR1 is SGHTA and CDR2 FQGNSA. The CDR3: CASSLLGENSPLHF. The CDR3 DNA reads as TGTGCCAGCAGCTTATTAGGGGAAAATTCACCCCTCCACTTT.

This clone was seen more than once but under ten times. The chain couples TRBV7-6 to TRBJ2-1; TRBD2 agrees at 8 bases. Germline V gene lookup returns CDR1 SGHVS and CDR2 FNYEAQ. CDR3 length: 15 residues. The J segment lost 8 bases and the V segment lost 0 bases, leaving 6 bases of the junction unmatched. CDR3 in amino acids: CASSLASGTGHEQFF. Here the CDR3 DNA reads TGTGCCAGCAGCTTAGCTAGCGGGACGGGCCATGAGCAGTTCTTC.

A word on this clone: This CDR3 is also generated by other DNA sequences in the sample. The rearrangement joins TRBV7-6 to TRBJ2-3, with 9 positions matching TRBD2. With V trimmed by 3 bases and J by 3 bases, 1 base remained unmatched. The CDR3 totals 14 residues. The germline V gene encodes CDR1 SGHVS and CDR2 FNYEAQ. The CDR3 DNA reads TGTGCCAGCAGCTTGGCGGGGGGGACAGATACGCAGTATTTT. This gives the protein CASSLAGGTDTQYF.